This TCR beta chain was identified in a study of cytomegalovirus exposure and HLA in healthy donors. TCRdb's copy holds only in-frame clones and misses some; the assay was immunoSEQ multiplex PCR. The table has under 85,000 clones, approximately 93% seen once. CDR1 and CDR2 from the germline V gene are SGHTA and FQGNSA. Between the trimmed V and J ends, which lost 3 bases and 4 bases, there was a span of 7 bases. The CDR3 is 14 amino acids. What was sequenced was PBMCs. The chain carries TRBV7-2 and TRBJ2-6; no firm D call. The sequence was collected from a woman under 30 in good health and CMV-seropositive. This CDR3 is CASSLPRGANVLTF. CDR3 coding DNA: TGTGCCAGCAGCTTGCCTCGGGGGGCCAACGTCCTGACTTTC.